This TCR beta chain derives from a study of human T cells and chemical hapten exposure. TCRdb itself ran the RACE reads through MiXCR, one entry per CDR3 protein. The sample has 25,000 to 30,000 distinct CDR3 sequences, over 9% seen once. This clonotype was detected ten times or more. Germline CDR1 and CDR2: DFQATT and SNEGSKA (reference sequence). With V trimmed by 6 bases and J by 3 bases, 11 bases remained unmatched. The CDR3 loop spans 14 amino acids. Time point defined: patch test 2, 6 weeks after DPC sensitization. Treatment: therapeutic diphenylcyclopropenone sensitization with weekly scalp DPC. From whole blood left unfractionated, total RNA was extracted.

The source of this sequence is a man younger than 45 with alopecia areata. Some clones in this sample may be carry-over from other donors' samples. Sequenced here: whole blood, sampled in connection with sensitization to the hapten diphenylcyclopropenone (DPC). The rearrangement links TRBV20-1 to TRBJ2-7; 7 nucleotides match TRBD1. The CDR3, as DNA: TGCAGTGCATCCCAGACAGGGTTGGACTACGAGCAGTACTTC. Translation: CSASQTGLDYEQYF.